This TCR beta chain was captured by sequencing in a study of T-cell memory formation after mild COVID-19. Study-wide context: TCR clustering was largely donor specific. Notes on the study in general: Researchers report contracting CD4+ clones mostly in CM and EM, with CD8+ clones in EMRA. Some clones that responded were present in memory (sampled pre-infection), which suggests cross-reactive memory joined.

5'RACE primed from the constant segment yielded TCR alpha and TCR beta cDNA libraries bearing sample barcodes and UMIs. From the 5' RACE reads, TCRdb called clonotypes with MiXCR, one entry per CDR3 protein. The data show 40,000 to 45,000 distinct CDR3 sequences, approximately 9.7% seen once. The V end was cut by 5 bases, the J end by 8 bases, with 7 bases between. Per the germline V gene, CDR1 is SEHNR and CDR2 is FQNEAQ (reference sequence). The CDR3 has 12 residues. With regard to this clonotype: Its antigen is not known.

The chain links TRBV7-9 to TRBJ1-6; D is undetermined. Sample: PBMCs or a T cell subset sorted from them (not recorded which). The sequence was obtained from an adult woman who had mild COVID-19 (a few samples of this study predate the infection). Cell type and time point are not known. This chain's CDR3 is CASSRHDSPLHF. CDR3 nucleotide sequence: TGTGCCAGCAGCCGACATGATTCACCCCTCCACTTT.